A single sample gave rise to the 11 T cell receptor beta chains below, sequenced in a study of blood T cell repertoires in COVID-19. Profiling relied on immunoSEQ multiplex PCR, and the TCRdb table lists in-frame clones only, not all of them. Among tens of thousands of clones listed, about four fifths were seen once. The sequenced material came from peripheral blood. The receptor set was obtained from a man aged 60-69 years in a cohort sampled during active COVID-19.

The chain combines TRBV30 with TRBJ1-1; no firm D call. From germline, CDR1 is GTSNPN and CDR2 SVGIG (reference sequence). CDR3 length: 14 residues. Trimming shortened V by 3 bases and J by 2 bases, and 13 bases separated the two germline ends. CDR3 amino acids: CAWRPNFINTEAFF. The CDR3 nucleotides are TGTGCCTGGAGACCTAACTTTATCAACACTGAAGCTTTCTTT.

This clone appeared a single time. The chain combines TRBV6-5 with TRBJ1-1; 9 bases are a match to TRBD1. After removal of 8 bases from V and 5 bases from J, the junction contained 12 bases not matched to a gene. Germline V lookup: CDR1 MNHEY, CDR2 SVGAGI. The CDR3 runs to 15 residues. As DNA, the CDR3 is TGTGCCAGCCGGGACAGGGAGAGATTTCGGACTGAAGCTTTCTTT. Amino acid sequence: CASRDRERFRTEAFF.

The V gene is TRBV7-2, the J gene TRBJ2-3, with TRBD2 identical over 11 bases. This CDR3 has 15 amino acids. V lost 2 bases and J lost 7; bases outside the gene matches: 5. Germline assignment: CDR1 SGHTA and CDR2 FQGNSA. CDR3 amino acids: CASSLTLAGGHTQYF. The CDR3 region has the DNA TGTGCCAGCAGCTTAACATTAGCGGGAGGGCATACGCAGTATTTT.

The chain is built from TRBV7-2 and TRBJ2-2; maybe TRBD2 (7 bases). The CDR3 is made up of 15 amino acids. Germline loops: CDR1 SGHTA, CDR2 FQGNSA. V was trimmed by 5 bases and J by 7 bases, leaving 17 bases between them. CDR3 nucleotide sequence: TGTGCCAGCAGCGGCTGGGGGGGGCAAGGCGGGGAGCTGTTTTTT. This gives the protein CASSGWGGQGGELFF.

V and J are TRBV28 and TRBJ2-5; D not certain. The CDR3 covers 14 residues. The germline CDR1 and CDR2 sequences are MDHEN and SYDVKM. Trimming took 5 bases from V and 2 from J, leaving 12 bases between them. CDR3 in DNA: TGTGCCAGCAGTCACCGCGTAGATCAAGAGACCCAGTACTTC. It is translated as CASSHRVDQETQYF.

This rearrangement joins TRBV7-9 to TRBJ2-1, with 7 bases fitting TRBD2. The CDR3 has 16 amino acids. Trimming cost V 6 bases and J 0 bases; bases outside gene matches: 8. CDR1 and CDR2 from the germline V gene are SEHNR and FQNEAQ (reference sequence). The chain's CDR3 is CASSPSGGLSYNEQFF. In DNA, the CDR3 is TGTGCCAGCAGTCCTAGCGGAGGCCTCTCCTACAATGAGCAGTTCTTC.

This clone was detected only a few times. The chain uses TRBV5-5 and TRBJ2-3; 9 bases line up with TRBD2. Germline V lookup: CDR1 SGHKS, CDR2 YYEKEE (reference sequence). With 4 bases clipped from V and 5 bases from J, the junction kept 11 bases outside the gene matches. The CDR3 length is 16 residues. CDR3 protein: CASSRGPAGGVDTQYF. In nucleotides, the CDR3 is TGTGCCAGCAGCCGAGGGCCAGCGGGGGGTGTAGATACGCAGTATTTT.

This rearrangement joins TRBV27 to TRBJ2-1; 9 nucleotides line up with TRBD2. This CDR3 has 14 amino acids. V was clipped by 3 bases and J by 6 bases; unmatched bases: 3. The germline V gene has CDR1 MNHEY and CDR2 SMNVEV (reference sequence). Here the CDR3 DNA reads TGTGCCAGCAGTTTTGGGACTAGCCCCAATGAGCAGTTCTTC. It yields the protein CASSFGTSPNEQFF.

The chain combines TRBV28 with TRBJ2-7; 8 bases are shared with TRBD2. CDR1 and CDR2 (germline): MDHEN, SYDVKM. There are 17 residues in the CDR3. Trimming removed 5 bases from V and 7 bases from J; junction bases left unmatched: 19. The CDR3 reads CASSLMMRGAGAREQYF. The CDR3 nucleotides read TGTGCCAGCAGTCTCATGATGAGGGGAGCGGGAGCTAGGGAGCAGTACTTC.

The chain is built from TRBV1 and TRBJ2-5; the table names TRBD2, a call not compared with the DNA. TRBV1 is a pseudogene locus. The CDR3 consists of 20 residues. The CDR3 DNA reads TGCACCAGCAGCCAAGACAAGCCCAGCGATCGCGGAGAGAGGCGAGAGACCCAGTACTTC. Translating it yields CTSSQDKPSDRGERRETQYF.

The CDR3 protein is CASSPTGGNTEAFF. The CDR3 DNA reads as TGTGCCAGCTCACCAACCGGTGGGAACACTGAAGCTTTCTTT. The V gene is TRBV18, the J gene TRBJ1-1; D is unresolved. Trimming stripped 2 bases from V and 1 base from J, with 8 bases between. The germline V gene has CDR1 KGHSH and CDR2 LQKENI. This CDR3 contains 14 residues.